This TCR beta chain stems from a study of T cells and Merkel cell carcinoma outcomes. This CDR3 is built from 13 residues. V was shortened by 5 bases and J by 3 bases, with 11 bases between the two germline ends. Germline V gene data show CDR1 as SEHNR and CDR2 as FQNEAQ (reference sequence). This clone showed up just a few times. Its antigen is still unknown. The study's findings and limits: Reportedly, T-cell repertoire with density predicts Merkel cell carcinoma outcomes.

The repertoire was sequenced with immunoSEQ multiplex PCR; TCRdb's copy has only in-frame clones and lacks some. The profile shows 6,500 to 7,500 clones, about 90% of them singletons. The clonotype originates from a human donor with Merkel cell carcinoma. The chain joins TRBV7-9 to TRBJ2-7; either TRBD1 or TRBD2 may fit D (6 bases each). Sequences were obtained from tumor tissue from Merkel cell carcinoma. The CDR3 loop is CASSQEGGYEQYF. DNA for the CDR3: TGTGCCAGCAGCCAAGAGGGGGGCTACGAGCAGTACTTC. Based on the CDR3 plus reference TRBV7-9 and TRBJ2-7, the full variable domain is DTGVSQNPRHKITKRGQNVTFRCDPISEHNRLYWYRQTLGQGPEFLTYFQNEAQLEKSRLLSDRFSAERPKGSFSTLEIQRTEQGDSAMYLCASSQEGGYEQYFGPGTRLTVT.